Below, 8 T cell receptor beta chains from the same sample are listed, as sequenced in a study of cytomegalovirus exposure and HLA in healthy donors. PCR was performed using 60 Vbeta and 13 Jbeta primers. The repertoire was sequenced with immunoSEQ multiplex PCR; TCRdb's copy has only in-frame clones and lacks some. The sample yields 100,000 to 150,000 clones, 75% to 85% seen once. The sequencing input was PBMCs. Receptor source: a man aged 25 to 40 in good health and CMV-seropositive.

This rearrangement joins TRBV28 to TRBJ1-4, with D possibly TRBD1 on 6 matching bases. The length of the CDR3 is 15 residues. V was shortened by 8 bases and J by 6 bases, with 19 bases between the two germline ends. Germline assignment: CDR1 MDHEN and CDR2 SYDVKM. The CDR3 sequence: CASSQFRDNHEKLFF. The CDR3 nucleotides read TGTGCCAGCTCTCAATTCCGGGACAACCATGAAAAACTGTTTTTT.

The rearrangement links TRBV2 to TRBJ2-1; 8 bases fit TRBD1. J was trimmed by 6 bases and V by 6 bases; bases with no gene match: 13. CDR1 SNHLY and CDR2 FYNNEI come from the germline V gene. The CDR3 consists of 16 residues. CDR3 region: CASRVGQGSFGNEQFF. The CDR3 bases are TGTGCCAGCAGGGTAGGACAGGGTTCCTTTGGCAATGAGCAGTTCTTC. The entire variable domain, with the rest obtained from reference TRBV2 and TRBJ2-1, is as follows: EPEVTQTPSHQVTQMGQEVILRCVPISNHLYFYWYRQILGQKVEFLVSFYNNEISEKSEIFDDQFSVERPDGSNFTLKIRSTKLEDSAMYFCASRVGQGSFGNEQFFGPGTRLTVL.

In its sample, this clone was seen a few times. The chain recombines TRBV2 with TRBJ2-2; 11 bases align to TRBD1. This CDR3 spans 15 amino acids. The V segment lost 3 bases and the J segment 4 bases; nucleotides outside the gene matches: 1. Germline V CDR1 and CDR2: SNHLY, FYNNEI. The CDR3 here is CASSEDRGRTGELFF. The CDR3, as DNA: TGTGCCAGCAGTGAGGACAGGGGGCGCACCGGGGAGCTGTTTTTT. Variable domain in full (rest from reference TRBV2 and TRBJ2-2): EPEVTQTPSHQVTQMGQEVILRCVPISNHLYFYWYRQILGQKVEFLVSFYNNEISEKSEIFDDQFSVERPDGSNFTLKIRSTKLEDSAMYFCASSEDRGRTGELFFGEGSRLTVL.

The CDR3: CASSPNTGFNGYGYTF. The CDR3 region has the DNA TGTGCCAGCTCACCAAACACAGGATTCAACGGCTATGGCTACACCTTC. V is TRBV18 and J is TRBJ1-2; D is possibly TRBD1 (5 bases). V was shortened by 2 bases and J by 4 bases, with 17 bases between the two germline ends. The germline V gene has CDR1 KGHSH and CDR2 LQKENI. This CDR3 spans 16 amino acids.

The chain combines TRBV5-1 with TRBJ1-2; TRBD1 is a possible D gene (5 bases). CDR3 length: 14 residues. Between the trimmed V and J ends, which lost 2 bases and 7 bases, there was a span of 15 bases. The germline V gene has CDR1 SGHRS and CDR2 YFSETQ. The CDR3 DNA reads as TGCGCCAGCAGCTTAATGGTCGGGGGGGTTGGCTACACCTTC. It yields the protein CASSLMVGGVGYTF.

CDR3 in amino acids: CASSEGLGGETEAFF. The CDR3 region has the DNA TGTGCCAGCAGTGAAGGCCTGGGGGGTGAAACTGAAGCTTTCTTT. This rearrangement joins TRBV6-1 to TRBJ1-1, with a tentative D call TRBD1 (5 bases). This CDR3 spans 15 amino acids. Germline CDR1 reads MNHNS; CDR2 reads SASEGT. V was clipped by 1 base and J by 5 bases, with 14 bases between them.

V and J are TRBV27 and TRBJ1-6; D possibly corresponds to TRBD1 (5 bases). Trimming pared 3 bases from V and 7 bases from J, leaving 10 bases between. The CDR3 covers 14 residues. Looked up from germline, CDR1 is MNHEY and CDR2 is SMNVEV (reference sequence). The CDR3, as DNA: TGTGCCAGCAGTTTGCTAACAGGAAATTCACCCCTCCACTTT. This gives the protein CASSLLTGNSPLHF.

The chain has TRBV6-1 and TRBJ1-1; 7 nucleotides align to TRBD1. There are 13 residues in the CDR3. From germline, CDR1 is MNHNS and CDR2 SASEGT. The J segment lost 5 bases and the V segment lost 4 bases, leaving 4 bases of the junction unmatched. The DNA of the CDR3 is TGTGCCAGCAGTGCACAGGGGCGAACTGAAGCTTTCTTT. Its translation: CASSAQGRTEAFF.